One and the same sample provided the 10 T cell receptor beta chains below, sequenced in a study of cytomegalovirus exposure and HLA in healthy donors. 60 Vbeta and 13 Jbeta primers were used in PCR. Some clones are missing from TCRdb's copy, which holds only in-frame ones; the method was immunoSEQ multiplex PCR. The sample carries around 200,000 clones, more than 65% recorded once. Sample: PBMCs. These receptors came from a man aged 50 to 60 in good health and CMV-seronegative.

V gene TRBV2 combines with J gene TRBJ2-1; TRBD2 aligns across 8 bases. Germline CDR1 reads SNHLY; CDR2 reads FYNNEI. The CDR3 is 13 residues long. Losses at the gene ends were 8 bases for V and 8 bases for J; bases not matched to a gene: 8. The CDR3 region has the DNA TGTGCCAGCCCTAACTGGACTAGCTATGAGCAGTTCTTC. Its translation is CASPNWTSYEQFF.

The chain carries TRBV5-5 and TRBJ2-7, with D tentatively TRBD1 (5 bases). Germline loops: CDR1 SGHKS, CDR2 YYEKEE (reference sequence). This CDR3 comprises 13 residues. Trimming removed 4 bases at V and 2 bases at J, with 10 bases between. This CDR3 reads CASSTTATYEQYF. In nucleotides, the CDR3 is TGTGCCAGCAGCACGACAGCTACCTACGAGCAGTACTTC.

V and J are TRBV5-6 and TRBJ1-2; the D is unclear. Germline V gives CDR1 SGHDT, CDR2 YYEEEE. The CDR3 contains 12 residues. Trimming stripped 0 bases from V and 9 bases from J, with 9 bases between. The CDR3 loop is CASSLGSVSYTF. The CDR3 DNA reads TGTGCCAGCAGCTTGGGTTCAGTGAGCTACACCTTC.

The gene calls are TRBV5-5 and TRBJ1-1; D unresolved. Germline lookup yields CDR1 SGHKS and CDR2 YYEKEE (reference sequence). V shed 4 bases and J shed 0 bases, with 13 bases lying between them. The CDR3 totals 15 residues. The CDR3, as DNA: TGTGCCAGCAGCGCCCAGGTCCAGGTGAACACTGAAGCTTTCTTT. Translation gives CASSAQVQVNTEAFF.

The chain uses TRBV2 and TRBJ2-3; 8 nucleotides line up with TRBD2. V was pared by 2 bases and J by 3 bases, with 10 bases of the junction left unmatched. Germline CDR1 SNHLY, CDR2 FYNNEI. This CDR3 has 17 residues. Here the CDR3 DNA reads TGTGCCAGCAGTGAAAGACTCCGGGGGGGAATAACAGATACGCAGTATTTT. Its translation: CASSERLRGGITDTQYF.

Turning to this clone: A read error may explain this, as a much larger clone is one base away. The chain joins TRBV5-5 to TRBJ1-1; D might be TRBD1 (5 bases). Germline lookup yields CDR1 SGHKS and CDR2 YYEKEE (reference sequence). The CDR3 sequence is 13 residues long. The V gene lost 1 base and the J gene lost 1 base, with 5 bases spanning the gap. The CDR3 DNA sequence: TGTGCCAGCAGCTTGACAGGGAACACTGAAGCTTTCTTT. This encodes CASSLTGNTEAFF.

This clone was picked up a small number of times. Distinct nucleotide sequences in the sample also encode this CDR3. CDR3 amino acids: CASSPQGSGGEQYF. CDR3 bases: TGCGCCAGCAGCCCCCAGGGGTCAGGGGGGGAGCAGTACTTC. This sequence joins TRBV5-1 and TRBJ2-7, with a tentative D call TRBD1 (7 bases). The CDR3 loop spans 14 amino acids. Germline-derived CDR1 and CDR2 are SGHRS and YFSETQ. Trimming shortened V by 4 bases and J by 7 bases, and 18 bases separated the two germline ends.

The DNA for the CDR3 is TGTGCCAGCAGTTTAACCAGATATGGCTACACCTTC. Its protein product is CASSLTRYGYTF. The chain recombines TRBV28 with TRBJ1-2; no clear D. Trimming took off 2 bases at V and 5 bases at J, with 6 bases between the two ends. The CDR3 consists of 12 residues. Per germline, CDR1 MDHEN and CDR2 SYDVKM.

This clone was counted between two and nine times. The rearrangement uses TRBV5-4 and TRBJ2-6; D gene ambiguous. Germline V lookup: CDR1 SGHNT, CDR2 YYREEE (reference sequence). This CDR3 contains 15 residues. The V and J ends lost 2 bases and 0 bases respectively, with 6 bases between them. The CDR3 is CASSFAGSGANVLTF. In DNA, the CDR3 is TGTGCCAGCAGCTTTGCAGGCTCTGGGGCCAACGTCCTGACTTTC.

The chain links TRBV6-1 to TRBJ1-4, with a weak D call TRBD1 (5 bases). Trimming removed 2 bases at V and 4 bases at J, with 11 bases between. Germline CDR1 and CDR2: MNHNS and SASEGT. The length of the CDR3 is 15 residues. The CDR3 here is CASSEQGGGNEKLFF. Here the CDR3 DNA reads TGTGCCAGCAGTGAACAGGGCGGTGGTAATGAAAAACTGTTTTTT.